This TCR beta chain was sequenced for a study of Ad26.COV2.S vaccination and SARS-CoV-2 variants. Produced via immunoSEQ multiplex PCR; TCRdb's table is partial and in-frame only. This sample has 350,000 to 400,000 clones, with over 75% found just once. V dropped 7 bases and J dropped 3 bases, with 12 bases sitting between them. CDR3 length: 14 amino acids. The V gene's germline CDR1 is LNHDA and CDR2 SQIVND (reference sequence). Indicated treatment: 15 to 20 received Ad26.COV2.S at low or high dose, single or two shots; 5 received placebo; per-sample allocation not given. Samples were taken on day 63 after the first vaccine or placebo injection.

This TCR came from a person between 18 and 65 years old who received the Ad26.COV2.S COVID-19 vaccine or a placebo. The sequencing here drew on peripheral blood, taken in a trial of Ad26.COV2.S vaccine versus placebo. The V and J genes are TRBV19 and TRBJ2-2; D is unclear. CDR3 in amino acids: CASMVGRDTGELFF. As DNA, the CDR3 is TGTGCCAGTATGGTAGGTAGGGACACCGGGGAGCTGTTTTTT.